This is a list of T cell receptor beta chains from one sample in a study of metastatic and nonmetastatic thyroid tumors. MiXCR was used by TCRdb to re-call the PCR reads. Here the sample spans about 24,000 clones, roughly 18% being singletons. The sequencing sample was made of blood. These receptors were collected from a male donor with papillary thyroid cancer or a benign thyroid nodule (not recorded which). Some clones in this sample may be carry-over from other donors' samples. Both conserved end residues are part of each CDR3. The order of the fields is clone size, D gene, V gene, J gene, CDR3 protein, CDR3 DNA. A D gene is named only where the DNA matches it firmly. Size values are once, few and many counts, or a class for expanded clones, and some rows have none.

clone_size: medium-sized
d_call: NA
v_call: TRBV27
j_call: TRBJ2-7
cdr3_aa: CASGRVSYEQYF
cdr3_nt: TGTGCCAGCGGACGGGTCTCCTACGAGCAGTACTTC

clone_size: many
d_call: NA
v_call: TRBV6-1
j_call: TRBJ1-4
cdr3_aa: CASSPNGASEKLFF
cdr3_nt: TGTGCCAGCAGTCCGAATGGCGCGAGTGAAAAACTGTTTTTT

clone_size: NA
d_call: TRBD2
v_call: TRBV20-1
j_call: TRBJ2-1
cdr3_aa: CSARVILGTSLNEQFF
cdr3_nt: TGCAGTGCTAGAGTTATCTTGGGGACTAGCCTCAATGAGCAGTTCTTC

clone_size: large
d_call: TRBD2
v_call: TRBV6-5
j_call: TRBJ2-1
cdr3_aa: CASSYSGGTYNEQFF
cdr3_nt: TGTGCCAGCAGTTACTCGGGGGGGACCTACAATGAGCAGTTCTTC

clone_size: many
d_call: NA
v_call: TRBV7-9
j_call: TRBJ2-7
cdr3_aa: CASSQSGGRVYEQYF
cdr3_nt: TGTGCCAGCAGCCAGTCCGGGGGACGAGTCTACGAGCAGTACTTC

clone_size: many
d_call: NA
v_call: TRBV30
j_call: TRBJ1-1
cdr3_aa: CAWSSLHTEAFF
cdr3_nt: TGTGCCTGGAGTTCTTTGCACACTGAAGCTTTCTTT

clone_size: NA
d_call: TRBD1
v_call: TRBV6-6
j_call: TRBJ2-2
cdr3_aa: CASSLLGTGTGDGGELFF
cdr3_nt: TGTGCCAGCAGTTTACTTGGAACCGGGACAGGGGATGGCGGGGAGCTGTTTTTT

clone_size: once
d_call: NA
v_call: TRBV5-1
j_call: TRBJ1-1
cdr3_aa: CASSLGGGYTEAFF
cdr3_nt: TGCGCCAGCAGCTTGGGCGGAGGGTACACTGAAGCTTTCTTT

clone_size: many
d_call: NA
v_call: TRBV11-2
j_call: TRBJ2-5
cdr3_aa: CASSSPKTQYF
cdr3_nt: TGTGCCAGCAGCTCACCTAAGACCCAGTACTTC

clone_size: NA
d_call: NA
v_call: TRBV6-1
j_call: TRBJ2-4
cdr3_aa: CASSSGLAKNIQYF
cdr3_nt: TGTGCCAGCAGCTCAGGTCTTGCCAAAAACATTCAGTACTTC

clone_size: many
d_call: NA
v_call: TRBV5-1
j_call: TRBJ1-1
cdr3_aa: CASSVDGLNTEAFF
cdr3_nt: TGCGCCAGCAGCGTGGACGGATTGAACACTGAAGCTTTCTTT

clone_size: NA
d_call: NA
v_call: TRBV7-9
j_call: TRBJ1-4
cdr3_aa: CASSLRGGLPNEKLFF
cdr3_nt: TGTGCCAGCAGCTTAAGGGGGGGACTGCCTAATGAAAAACTGTTTTTT

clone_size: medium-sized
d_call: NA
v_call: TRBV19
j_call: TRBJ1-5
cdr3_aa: CASRASGGPQHF
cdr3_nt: TGTGCCAGTAGGGCATCGGGAGGGCCCCAGCATTTT

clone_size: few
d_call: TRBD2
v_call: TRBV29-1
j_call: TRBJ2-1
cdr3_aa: CSVVTAGEQFF
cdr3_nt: TGCAGCGTTGTTACAGCGGGAGAGCAGTTCTTC

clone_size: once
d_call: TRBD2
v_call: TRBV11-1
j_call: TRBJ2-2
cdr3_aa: CASSPLVLAGETGELFF
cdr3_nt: TGTGCCAGCAGCCCTCTGGTACTAGCGGGAGAAACCGGGGAGCTGTTTTTT

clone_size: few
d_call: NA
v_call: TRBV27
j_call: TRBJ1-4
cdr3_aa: CASSRAAGQGDEKLFF
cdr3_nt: TGTGCCAGTAGTCGGGCTGCTGGGCAGGGTGATGAAAAACTGTTTTTT

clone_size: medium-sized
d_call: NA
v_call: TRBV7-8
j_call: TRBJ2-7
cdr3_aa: CASSLLSGGTYEQYF
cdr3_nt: TGTGCCAGCAGCCTTCTTTCAGGGGGGACCTACGAGCAGTACTTC

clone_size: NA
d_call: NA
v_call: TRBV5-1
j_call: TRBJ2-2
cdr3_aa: CASTLMPAPAGSGELFF
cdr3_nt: TGCGCCAGCACCTTAATGCCCGCCCCGGCTGGCTCCGGGGAGCTGTTTTTT

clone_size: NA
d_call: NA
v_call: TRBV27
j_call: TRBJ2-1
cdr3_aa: CASSLGRNNEQFF
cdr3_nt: TGTGCCAGCAGTTTAGGCAGAAACAATGAGCAGTTCTTC

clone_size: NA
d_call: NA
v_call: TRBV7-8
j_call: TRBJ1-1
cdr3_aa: CASRLGGNSEAFF
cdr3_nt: TGTGCCAGCCGCTTAGGGGGGAACTCTGAAGCTTTCTTT

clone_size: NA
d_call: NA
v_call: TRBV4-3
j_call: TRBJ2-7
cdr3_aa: CASSQDTALTSYEQYF
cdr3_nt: TGCGCCAGCAGCCAAGATACAGCACTGACCTCCTACGAGCAGTACTTC

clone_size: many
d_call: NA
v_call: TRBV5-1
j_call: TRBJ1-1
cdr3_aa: CASSFQGRSNTEAFF
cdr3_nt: TGCGCCAGCAGCTTTCAAGGACGGTCCAACACTGAAGCTTTCTTT

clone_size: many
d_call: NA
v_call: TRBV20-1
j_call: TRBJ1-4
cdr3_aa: CSARVPVGGEKLFF
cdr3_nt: TGCAGTGCTAGAGTCCCTGTCGGAGGTGAAAAACTGTTTTTT

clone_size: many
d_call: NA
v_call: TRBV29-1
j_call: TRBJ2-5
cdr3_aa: CSVRHSGVETQYF
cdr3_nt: TGCAGCGTCCGCCATAGCGGAGTAGAGACCCAGTACTTC

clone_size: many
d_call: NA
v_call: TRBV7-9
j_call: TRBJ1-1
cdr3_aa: CASSAPPGRAFF
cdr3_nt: TGTGCCAGCAGCGCTCCCCCAGGGAGAGCTTTCTTT

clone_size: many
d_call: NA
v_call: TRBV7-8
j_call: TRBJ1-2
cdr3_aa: CASSIRDAGYGYTF
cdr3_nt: TGTGCCAGCAGCATAAGGGACGCAGGCTATGGCTACACCTTC

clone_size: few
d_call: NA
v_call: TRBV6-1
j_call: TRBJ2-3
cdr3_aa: CATKGTSTDTQYF
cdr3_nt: TGTGCCACCAAGGGAACTAGCACAGATACGCAGTATTTT

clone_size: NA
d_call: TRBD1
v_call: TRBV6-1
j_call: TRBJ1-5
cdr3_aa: CASKGQGDNQPRHF
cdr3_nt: TGTGCCAGCAAGGGACAGGGGGACAATCAGCCCCGGCATTTT

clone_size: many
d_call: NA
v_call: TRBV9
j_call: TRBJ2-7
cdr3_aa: CASSVDGGLYEQYF
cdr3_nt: TGTGCCAGCAGCGTAGATGGGGGCCTGTACGAGCAGTACTTC

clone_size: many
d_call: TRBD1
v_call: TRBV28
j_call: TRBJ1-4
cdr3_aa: CASSPGQRINEKLFF
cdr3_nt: TGTGCCAGCAGTCCGGGACAGCGCATTAATGAAAAACTGTTTTTT

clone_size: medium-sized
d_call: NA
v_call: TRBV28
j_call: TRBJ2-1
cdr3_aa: CASRKGIYNEQFF
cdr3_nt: TGTGCCAGCAGAAAGGGTATCTACAATGAGCAGTTCTTC

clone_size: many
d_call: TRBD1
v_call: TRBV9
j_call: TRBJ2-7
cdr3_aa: CASSPQGAREQYF
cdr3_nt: TGTGCCAGCAGCCCACAGGGGGCGAGGGAGCAGTACTTC

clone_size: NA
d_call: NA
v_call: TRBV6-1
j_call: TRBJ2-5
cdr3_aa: CASQRGDGQETQYF
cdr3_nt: TGTGCCAGCCAGCGTGGAGACGGCCAAGAGACCCAGTACTTC

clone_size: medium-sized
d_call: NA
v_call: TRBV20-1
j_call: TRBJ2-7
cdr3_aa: CSATDTSAYEQYF
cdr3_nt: TGCAGTGCCACGGACACCTCAGCCTACGAGCAGTACTTC

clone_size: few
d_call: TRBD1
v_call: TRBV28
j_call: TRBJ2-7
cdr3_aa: CASSDRVEDEQYF
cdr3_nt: TGTGCCAGCTCCGACAGGGTAGAAGACGAGCAGTACTTC

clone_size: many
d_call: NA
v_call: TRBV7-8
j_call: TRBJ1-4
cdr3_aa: CASSFSPGDSEKLFF
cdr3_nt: TGTGCCAGCAGCTTTTCCCCAGGGGATAGCGAAAAACTGTTTTTT

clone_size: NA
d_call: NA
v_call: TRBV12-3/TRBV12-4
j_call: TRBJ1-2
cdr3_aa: CASSARRAANYGYTF
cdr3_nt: TGTGCCAGCAGTGCTAGGAGGGCAGCTAACTATGGCTACACCTTC

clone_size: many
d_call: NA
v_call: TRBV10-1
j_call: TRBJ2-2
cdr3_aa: CASSDRGSNTGELFF
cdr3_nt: TGCGCCAGCAGTGACAGGGGCTCGAACACCGGGGAGCTGTTTTTT

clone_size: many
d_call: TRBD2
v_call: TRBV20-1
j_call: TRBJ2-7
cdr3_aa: CSAEGRLAAHYEQYF
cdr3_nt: TGCAGTGCAGAGGGAAGACTAGCTGCTCACTACGAGCAGTACTTC